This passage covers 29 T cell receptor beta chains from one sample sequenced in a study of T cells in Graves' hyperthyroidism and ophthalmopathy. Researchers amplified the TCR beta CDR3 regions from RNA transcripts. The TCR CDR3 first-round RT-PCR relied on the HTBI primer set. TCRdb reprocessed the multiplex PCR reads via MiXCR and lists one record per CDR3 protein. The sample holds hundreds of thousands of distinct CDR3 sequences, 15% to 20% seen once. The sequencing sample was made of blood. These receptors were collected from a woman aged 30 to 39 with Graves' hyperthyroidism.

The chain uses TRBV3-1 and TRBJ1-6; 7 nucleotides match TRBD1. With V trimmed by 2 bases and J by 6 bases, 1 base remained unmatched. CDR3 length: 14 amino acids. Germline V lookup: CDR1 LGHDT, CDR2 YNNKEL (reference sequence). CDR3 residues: CASSQRDSNSPLHF. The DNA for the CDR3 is TGTGCCAGCAGCCAACGGGACAGTAATTCACCCCTCCACTTT.

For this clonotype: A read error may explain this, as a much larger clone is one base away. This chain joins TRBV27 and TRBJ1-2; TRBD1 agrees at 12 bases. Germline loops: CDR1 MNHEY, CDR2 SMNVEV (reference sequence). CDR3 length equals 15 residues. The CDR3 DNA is TGTGCCAGCAGTCCCAGGGACAGGGGGCTCTATGGCCACACCTTC. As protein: CASSPRDRGLYGHTF.

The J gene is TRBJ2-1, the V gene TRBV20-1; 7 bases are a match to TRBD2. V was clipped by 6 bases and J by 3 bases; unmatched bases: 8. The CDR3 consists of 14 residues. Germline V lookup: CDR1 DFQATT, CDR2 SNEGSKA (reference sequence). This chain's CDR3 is CSALAALGYNEQFF. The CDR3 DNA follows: TGCAGTGCCCTAGCGGCCTTAGGCTACAATGAGCAGTTCTTC.

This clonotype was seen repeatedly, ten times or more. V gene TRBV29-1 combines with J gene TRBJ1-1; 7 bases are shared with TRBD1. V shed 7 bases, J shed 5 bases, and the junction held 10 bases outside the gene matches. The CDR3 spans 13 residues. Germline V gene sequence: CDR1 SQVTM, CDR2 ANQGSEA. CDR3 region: CSARQGVGTEAFF. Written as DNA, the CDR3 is TGCAGCGCCCGACAGGGTGTAGGGACTGAAGCTTTCTTT.

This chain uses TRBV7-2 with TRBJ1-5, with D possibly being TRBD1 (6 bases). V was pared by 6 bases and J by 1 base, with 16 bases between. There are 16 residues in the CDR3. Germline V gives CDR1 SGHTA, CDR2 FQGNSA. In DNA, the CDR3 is TGTGCCAGCAGTAAGGACGTTGGGACAAGCAATCAGCCCCAGCATTTT. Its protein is CASSKDVGTSNQPQHF. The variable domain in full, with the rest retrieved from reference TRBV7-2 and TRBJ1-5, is GAGVSQSPSNKVTEKGKDVELRCDPISGHTALYWYRQSLGQGLEFLIYFQGNSAPDKSGLPSDRFSAERTGGSVSTLTIQRTQQEDSAVYLCASSKDVGTSNQPQHFGDGTRLSIL.

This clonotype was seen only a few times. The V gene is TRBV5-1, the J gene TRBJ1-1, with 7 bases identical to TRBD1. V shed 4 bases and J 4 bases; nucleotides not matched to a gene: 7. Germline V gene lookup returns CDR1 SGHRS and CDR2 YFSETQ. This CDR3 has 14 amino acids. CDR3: CASSQGGVGTEAFF. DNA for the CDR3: TGCGCCAGCAGCCAGGGGGGGGTGGGCACTGAAGCTTTCTTT.

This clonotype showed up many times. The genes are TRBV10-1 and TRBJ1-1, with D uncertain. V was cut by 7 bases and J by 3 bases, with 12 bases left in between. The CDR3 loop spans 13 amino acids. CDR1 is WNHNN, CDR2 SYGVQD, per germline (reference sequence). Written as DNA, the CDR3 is TGCGCCAGCACCATGATAGTGGACACTGAAGCTTTCTTT. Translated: CASTMIVDTEAFF.

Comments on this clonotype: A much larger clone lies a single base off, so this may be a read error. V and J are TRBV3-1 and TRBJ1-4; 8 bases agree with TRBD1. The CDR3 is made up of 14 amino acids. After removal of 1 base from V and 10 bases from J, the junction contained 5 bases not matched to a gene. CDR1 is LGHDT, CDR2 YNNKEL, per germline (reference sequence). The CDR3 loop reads CASSQGGQGTKLFF. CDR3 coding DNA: TGTGCCAGCAGCCAAGGTGGACAGGGCACAAAACTGTTTTTT.

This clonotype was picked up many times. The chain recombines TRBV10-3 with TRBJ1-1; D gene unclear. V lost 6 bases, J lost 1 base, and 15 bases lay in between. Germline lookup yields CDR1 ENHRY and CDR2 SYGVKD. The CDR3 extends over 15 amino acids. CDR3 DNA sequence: TGTGCCATCAGGGAAGCCCCTCTCCCGAACACTGAAGCTTTCTTT. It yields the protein CAIREAPLPNTEAFF.

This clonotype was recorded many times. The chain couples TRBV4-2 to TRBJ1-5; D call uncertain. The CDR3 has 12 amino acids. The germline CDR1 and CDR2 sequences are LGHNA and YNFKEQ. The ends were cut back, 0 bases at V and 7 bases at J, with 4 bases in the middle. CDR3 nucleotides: TGTGCCAGCAGCCAAGATGGCCAGCCCCAGCATTTT. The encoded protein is CASSQDGQPQHF.

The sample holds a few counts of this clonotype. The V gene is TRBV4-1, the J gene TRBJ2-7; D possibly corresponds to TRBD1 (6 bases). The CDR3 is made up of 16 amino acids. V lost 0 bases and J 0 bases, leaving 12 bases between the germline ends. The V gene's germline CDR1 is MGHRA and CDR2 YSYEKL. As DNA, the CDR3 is TGCGCCAGCAGCCAAGATAGGGACATTAGCTCCTACGAGCAGTACTTC. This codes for CASSQDRDISSYEQYF.

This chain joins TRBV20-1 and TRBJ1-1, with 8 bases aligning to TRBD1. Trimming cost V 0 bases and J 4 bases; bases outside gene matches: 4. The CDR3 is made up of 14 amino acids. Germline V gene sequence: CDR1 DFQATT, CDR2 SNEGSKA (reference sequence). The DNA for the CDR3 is TGCAGTGCTAGAGATCAGGGGGCGGGCACTGAAGCTTTCTTT. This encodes CSARDQGAGTEAFF.

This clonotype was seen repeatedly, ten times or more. CDR3 sequence reads: CASSPGGGSNQPQHF. In DNA, the CDR3 is TGTGCCAGCAGCCCCGGGGGAGGGAGCAATCAGCCCCAGCATTTT. The chain joins TRBV16 to TRBJ1-5; the D gene is possibly TRBD1 (5 bases). V was clipped by 4 bases and J by 1 base, with 11 bases between them. CDR1 and CDR2 (germline): KGHSY, FQNENV. This CDR3 comprises 15 residues.

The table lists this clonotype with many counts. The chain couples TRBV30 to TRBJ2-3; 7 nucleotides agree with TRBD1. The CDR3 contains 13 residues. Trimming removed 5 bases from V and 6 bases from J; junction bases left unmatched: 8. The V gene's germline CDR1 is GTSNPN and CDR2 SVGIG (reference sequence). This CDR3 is CAWATDRVDTQYF. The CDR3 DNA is TGTGCCTGGGCCACCGACAGGGTCGATACGCAGTATTTT.

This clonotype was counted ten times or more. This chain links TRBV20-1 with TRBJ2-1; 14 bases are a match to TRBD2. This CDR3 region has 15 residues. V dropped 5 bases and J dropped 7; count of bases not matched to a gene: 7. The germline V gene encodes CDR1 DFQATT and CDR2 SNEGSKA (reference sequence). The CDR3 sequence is CSAPTSGRAWNEQFF. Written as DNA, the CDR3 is TGCAGTGCTCCGACTAGCGGGAGGGCCTGGAATGAGCAGTTCTTC.

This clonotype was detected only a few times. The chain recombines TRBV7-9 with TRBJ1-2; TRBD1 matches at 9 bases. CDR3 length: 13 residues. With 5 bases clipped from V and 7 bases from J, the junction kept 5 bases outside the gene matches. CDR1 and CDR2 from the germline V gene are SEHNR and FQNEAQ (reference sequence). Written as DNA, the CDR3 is TGTGCCAGCAGCGAAACAGGGGGCAGTGGCTACACCTTC. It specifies CASSETGGSGYTF.

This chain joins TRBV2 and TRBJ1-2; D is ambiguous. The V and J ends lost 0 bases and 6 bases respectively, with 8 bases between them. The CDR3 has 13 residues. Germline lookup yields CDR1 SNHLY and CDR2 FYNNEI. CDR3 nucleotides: TGTGCCAGCAGTGAAGCGGGGATTAATGGCTACACCTTC. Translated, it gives CASSEAGINGYTF.

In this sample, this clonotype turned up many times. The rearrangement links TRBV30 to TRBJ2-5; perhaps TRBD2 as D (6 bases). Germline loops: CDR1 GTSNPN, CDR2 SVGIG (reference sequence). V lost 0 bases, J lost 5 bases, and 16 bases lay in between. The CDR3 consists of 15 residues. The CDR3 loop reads CAWSVTSGSGETQYF. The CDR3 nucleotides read TGTGCCTGGAGTGTAACCTCCGGGAGTGGGGAGACCCAGTACTTC.

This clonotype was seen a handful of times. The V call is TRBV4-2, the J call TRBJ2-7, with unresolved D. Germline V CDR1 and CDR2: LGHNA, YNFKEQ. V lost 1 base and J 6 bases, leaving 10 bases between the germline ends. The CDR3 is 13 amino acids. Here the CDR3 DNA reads TGTGCCAGCAGCCAAGCCCCCTCAGTCGAGCAGTACTTC. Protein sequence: CASSQAPSVEQYF.

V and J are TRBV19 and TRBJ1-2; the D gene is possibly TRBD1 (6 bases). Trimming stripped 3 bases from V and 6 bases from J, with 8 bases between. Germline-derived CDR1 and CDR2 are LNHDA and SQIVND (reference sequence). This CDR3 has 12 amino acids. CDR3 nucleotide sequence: TGTGCCAGTAGTATGAGGACAGATGGCTACACCTTC. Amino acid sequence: CASSMRTDGYTF. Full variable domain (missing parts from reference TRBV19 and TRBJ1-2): DGGITQSPKYLFRKEGQNVTLSCEQNLNHDAMYWYRQDPGQGLRLIYYSQIVNDFQKGDIAEGYSVSREKKESFPLTVTSAQKNPTAFYLCASSMRTDGYTFGSGTRLTVV.

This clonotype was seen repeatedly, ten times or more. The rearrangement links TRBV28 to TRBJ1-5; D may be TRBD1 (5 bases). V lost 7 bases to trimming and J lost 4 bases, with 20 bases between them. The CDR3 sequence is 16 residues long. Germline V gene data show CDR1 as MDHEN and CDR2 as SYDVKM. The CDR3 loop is CASTGVQGRRNQPQHF. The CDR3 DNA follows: TGTGCCAGCACGGGGGTGCAGGGTAGGAGGAATCAGCCCCAGCATTTT. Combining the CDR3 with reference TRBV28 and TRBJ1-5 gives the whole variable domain DVKVTQSSRYLVKRTGEKVFLECVQDMDHENMFWYRQDPGLGLRLIYFSYDVKMKEKGDIPEGYSVSREKKERFSLILESASTNQTSMYLCASTGVQGRRNQPQHFGDGTRLSIL.

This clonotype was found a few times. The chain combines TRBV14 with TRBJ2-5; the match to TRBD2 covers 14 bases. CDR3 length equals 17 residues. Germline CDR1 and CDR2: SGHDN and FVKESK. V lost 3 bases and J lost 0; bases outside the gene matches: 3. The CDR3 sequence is CASSQGTSGSYQETQYF. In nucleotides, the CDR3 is TGTGCCAGCAGCCAGGGGACTAGCGGGAGCTACCAAGAGACCCAGTACTTC.

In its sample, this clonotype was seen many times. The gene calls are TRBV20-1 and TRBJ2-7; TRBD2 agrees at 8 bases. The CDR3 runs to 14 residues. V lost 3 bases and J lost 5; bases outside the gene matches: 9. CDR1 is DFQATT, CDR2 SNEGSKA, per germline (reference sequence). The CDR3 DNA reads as TGCAGTGCTAGTCAACCAGCGGGAGCTCACGAGCAGTACTTC. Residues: CSASQPAGAHEQYF.

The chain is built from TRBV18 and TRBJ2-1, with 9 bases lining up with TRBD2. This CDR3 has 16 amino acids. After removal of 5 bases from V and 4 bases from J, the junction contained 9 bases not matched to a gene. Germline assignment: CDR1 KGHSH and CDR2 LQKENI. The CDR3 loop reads CASSSRLAVTYNEQFF. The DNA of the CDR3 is TGTGCCAGCTCATCTAGACTAGCGGTTACTTACAATGAGCAGTTCTTC.

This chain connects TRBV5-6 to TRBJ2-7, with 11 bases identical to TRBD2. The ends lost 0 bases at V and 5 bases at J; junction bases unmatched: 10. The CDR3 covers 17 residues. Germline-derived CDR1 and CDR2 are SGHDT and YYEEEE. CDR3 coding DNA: TGTGCCAGCAGCTTGGAACTAGCGGGAGTGCGTCTGGACGAGCAGTACTTC. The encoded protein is CASSLELAGVRLDEQYF.

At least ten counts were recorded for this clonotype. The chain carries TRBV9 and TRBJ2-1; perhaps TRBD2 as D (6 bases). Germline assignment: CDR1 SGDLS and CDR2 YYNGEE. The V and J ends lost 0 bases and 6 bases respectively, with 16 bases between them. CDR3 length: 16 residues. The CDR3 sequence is CASSVDGGIAANEQFF. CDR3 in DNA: TGTGCCAGCAGCGTAGATGGGGGGATCGCCGCCAATGAGCAGTTCTTC.

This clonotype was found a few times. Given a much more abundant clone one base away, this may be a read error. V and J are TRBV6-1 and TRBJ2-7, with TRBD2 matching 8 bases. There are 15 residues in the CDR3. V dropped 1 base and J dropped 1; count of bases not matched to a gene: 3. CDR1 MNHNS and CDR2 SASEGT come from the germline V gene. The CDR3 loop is CASSEGLAQSYEQYF. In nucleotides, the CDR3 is TGTGCCAGCAGTGAAGGACTAGCGCAGTCCTACGAGCAGTACTTC.

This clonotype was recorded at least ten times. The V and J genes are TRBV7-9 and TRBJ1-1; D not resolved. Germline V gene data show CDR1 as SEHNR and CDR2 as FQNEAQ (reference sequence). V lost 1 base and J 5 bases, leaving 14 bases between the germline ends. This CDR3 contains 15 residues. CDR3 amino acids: CASSLVGPEETEAFF. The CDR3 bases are TGTGCCAGCAGCTTAGTCGGGCCAGAAGAAACTGAAGCTTTCTTT. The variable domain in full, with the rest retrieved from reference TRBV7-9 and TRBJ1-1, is DTGVSQNPRHKITKRGQNVTFRCDPISEHNRLYWYRQTLGQGPEFLTYFQNEAQLEKSRLLSDRFSAERPKGSFSTLEIQRTEQGDSAMYLCASSLVGPEETEAFFGQGTRLTVV.

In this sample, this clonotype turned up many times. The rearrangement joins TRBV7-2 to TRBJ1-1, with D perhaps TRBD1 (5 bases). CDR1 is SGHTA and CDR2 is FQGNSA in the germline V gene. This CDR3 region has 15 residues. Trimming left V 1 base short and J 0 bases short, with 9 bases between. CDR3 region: CASSLDPGMNTEAFF. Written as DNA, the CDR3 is TGTGCCAGCAGCTTAGACCCAGGGATGAACACTGAAGCTTTCTTT.